This passage covers 4 T cell receptor beta chains from one sample sequenced in a study of blood T cell repertoires in COVID-19. TCRdb's copy holds only in-frame clones and misses some; the assay was immunoSEQ multiplex PCR. In the table there are around 240,000 clones, approximately 83% of which are singletons. Specimen: peripheral blood. These receptors were taken from a woman in her 30s who had recovered from COVID-19.

The chain joins TRBV24-1 to TRBJ2-5; D perhaps matches TRBD1 (5 bases). Between the trimmed V and J ends, which lost 6 bases and 4 bases, there was a span of 20 bases. Germline loops: CDR1 KGHDR, CDR2 SFDVKD. This CDR3 spans 16 amino acids. The CDR3 DNA sequence: TGTGCCACCAGTCGAGAAGATGAGACCCAGGGAGAGACCCAGTACTTC. Encoded protein: CATSREDETQGETQYF.

The J gene is TRBJ2-3, the V gene TRBV6-5; D ambiguous. Germline loops: CDR1 MNHEY, CDR2 SVGAGI. Trimming took 0 bases from V and 3 from J, leaving 10 bases between them. This CDR3 is 15 amino acids long. The CDR3 spells CASSYSGSFTDTQYF. Written as DNA, the CDR3 is TGTGCCAGCAGTTACTCGGGCAGTTTTACAGATACGCAGTATTTT.

CDR3 nucleotide sequence: TGTGCCTGGACGCCAAGAGTAGCGGGGGGAGGGCAGTTCTTC. It translates to CAWTPRVAGGGQFF. The chain uses TRBV30 and TRBJ2-1, with TRBD2 matching over 10 bases. Losses at the gene ends were 4 bases for V and 12 bases for J; bases not matched to a gene: 12. Looked up from germline, CDR1 is GTSNPN and CDR2 is SVGIG (reference sequence). This CDR3 region has 14 residues.

There are a few counts of this clone. The chain uses TRBV7-2 and TRBJ2-2; tentative D call: TRBD1 (7 bases). The CDR3 is 15 residues long. Germline V gene lookup returns CDR1 SGHTA and CDR2 FQGNSA. Trimming removed 6 bases from V and 6 bases from J, with 17 bases in between. DNA for the CDR3: TGTGCCAGCAGGGCCAGGGGGGTAGGTGCCGGGGAGCTGTTTTTT. Translation gives CASRARGVGAGELFF.